The 4 T cell receptor beta chains in this list originate from one sample, sequenced in a study of blood T cell repertoires in COVID-19. Sequencing used immunoSEQ multiplex PCR; TCRdb keeps in-frame clones, though not all of them. The table has roughly 150,000 clones, around 77% seen once. Sequenced input: peripheral blood. These receptors all come from a man aged 70 or older with acute or convalescent COVID-19.

The V gene is TRBV7-3, the J gene TRBJ2-5, with 12 positions matching TRBD2. The CDR3 loop spans 16 amino acids. CDR1 is SGHTA, CDR2 FQGTGA, per germline. V lost 5 bases to trimming and J lost 1 base; unmatched junction nucleotides: 5. The CDR3 loop is CASSPGLAGPQETQYF. DNA for the CDR3: TGTGCCAGCAGCCCAGGACTAGCGGGGCCCCAAGAGACCCAGTACTTC.

This rearrangement joins TRBV10-1 to TRBJ1-1; weak D call: TRBD1 (6 bases). The CDR3 covers 15 residues. Germline assignment: CDR1 WNHNN and CDR2 SYGVQD (reference sequence). V was shortened by 0 bases and J by 8 bases, with 16 bases between the two germline ends. The CDR3, as DNA: TGCGCCAGCAGTGAGTCGAGAGGGGGACGGACGGAAGCTTTCTTT. Protein product: CASSESRGGRTEAFF.

The chain carries TRBV6-1 and TRBJ2-2; 8 bases are shared with TRBD2. Per the germline V gene, CDR1 is MNHNS and CDR2 is SASEGT. The CDR3 has 16 amino acids. Trimming removed 2 bases from V and 4 bases from J; junction bases left unmatched: 6. CDR3 amino acids: CASSEPSGLVTGELFF. CDR3 sequence (DNA): TGTGCCAGCAGTGAACCTAGCGGGCTTGTCACCGGGGAGCTGTTTTTT.

The chain couples TRBV7-9 to TRBJ1-2; no firm D call. Germline V gives CDR1 SEHNR, CDR2 FQNEAQ (reference sequence). V lost 1 base and J 2 bases, leaving 8 bases between the germline ends. This CDR3 is built from 14 residues. The chain's CDR3 is CASSLVAGNYGYTF. CDR3 DNA: TGTGCCAGCAGCTTAGTGGCGGGGAACTATGGCTACACCTTC.